One and the same sample provided the 18 T cell receptor beta chains below, sequenced in a study of T-cell reconstitution after alpha-beta-depleted transplantation in children. Unique molecular identifiers featured in how the TCRbeta library was prepared. From the PCR reads, TCRdb called clonotypes with MiXCR, one entry per CDR3 protein. The sample has a few hundred thousand distinct CDR3 sequences, around 10% seen once. The sample was PBMCs from the stem cell graft donor, taken from the stem cell graft. The receptors originated from a human donor who donated a stem cell graft to a child with acute lymphoblastic leukemia.

This chain connects TRBV4-2 to TRBJ1-5, with a weak D call TRBD1 (5 bases). Looked up from germline, CDR1 is LGHNA and CDR2 is YNFKEQ. V was clipped by 4 bases and J by 0 bases, with 16 bases between them. The length of the CDR3 is 17 residues. CDR3 nucleotides: TGTGCCAGCAGCCCTGTGGGACCCCCATATAGCAATCAGCCCCAGCATTTT. It is translated as CASSPVGPPYSNQPQHF.

This clonotype was counted many times. J is TRBJ1-1 and V is TRBV5-1; 7 bases agree with TRBD1. With V trimmed by 6 bases and J by 4 bases, 12 bases remained unmatched. The CDR3 loop spans 15 amino acids. The germline V gene has CDR1 SGHRS and CDR2 YFSETQ. The CDR3 region has the DNA TGCGCCAGCACTGAGGGGGCGAACTTTGCCACTGAAGCTTTCTTT. This codes for CASTEGANFATEAFF.

This chain connects TRBV12-3 or TRBV12-4 to TRBJ1-6; no firm D call. The CDR3 sequence is 13 residues long. V was pared by 0 bases and J by 9 bases, with 6 bases between. In DNA form, the CDR3 reads TGTGCCAGCAGTTTAGCGAGAGCTTCACCCCTCCACTTT. This gives the protein CASSLARASPLHF.

This clonotype was counted at least ten times. The chain has TRBV5-1 and TRBJ1-2; TRBD1 might be the D (5 bases). Trimming took 4 bases from V and 6 from J, leaving 16 bases between them. The CDR3 runs to 14 residues. Germline V gives CDR1 SGHRS, CDR2 YFSETQ. For the CDR3, the DNA is TGCGCCAGCAGCGACGCCCAGGGTGACAATGGCTACACCTTC. Its translation: CASSDAQGDNGYTF.

Concerning this clonotype itself: One end of the junction fails to match germline, which may point to a read error. V is TRBV7-7 and J is TRBJ2-1, with no clear D. CDR1 and CDR2 from the germline V gene are SSHAT and FNYEAQ (reference sequence). This CDR3 spans 13 amino acids. The CDR3 loop reads CASSEDVYNEQFF. The CDR3 region has the DNA TGTGCTAGCAGCGAGGACGTCTACAATGAGCAGTTCTTC.

V is TRBV5-1 and J is TRBJ2-7, with 15 bases lining up with TRBD2. The length of the CDR3 is 17 residues. Germline assignment: CDR1 SGHRS and CDR2 YFSETQ. The V and J ends lost 4 bases and 0 bases, in that order; junction bases with no gene match: 5. CDR3: CASSPGLAGGLSYEQYF. In DNA form, the CDR3 reads TGCGCCAGCAGCCCGGGACTAGCGGGAGGTCTCTCCTACGAGCAGTACTTC. The whole variable domain, remainder taken from reference TRBV5-1 and TRBJ2-7, is KAGVTQTPRYLIKTRGQQVTLSCSPISGHRSVSWYQQTPGQGLQFLFEYFSETQRNKGNFPGRFSGRQFSNSRSEMNVSTLELGDSALYLCASSPGLAGGLSYEQYFGPGTRLTVT.

Comments on this clonotype: The CDR3 does not end in the conserved phenylalanine or tryptophan, so this is likely a read error. The chain carries TRBV7-2 and TRBJ1-1; no reliable D call. Germline CDR1 is SGHTA and CDR2 is FQGNSA. CDR3 length equals 14 residues. V lost 5 bases and J lost 0, with 10 bases in between. This chain's CDR3 is CASSTQRMNTEAFI. The DNA of the CDR3 is TGTGCCAGCAGCACCCAGAGAATGAACACTGAAGCTTTCATT.

The chain is built from TRBV27 and TRBJ1-2, with 9 bases lining up with TRBD1. The CDR3 has 14 residues. Trimming removed 1 base from V and 8 bases from J; junction bases left unmatched: 5. The germline gives CDR1 MNHEY, CDR2 SMNVEV (reference sequence). The chain's CDR3 is CASSLFGQGRGYTF. In nucleotides, the CDR3 is TGTGCCAGCAGTTTATTCGGACAGGGGCGCGGCTACACCTTC.

This clonotype has at least ten counts. The chain is built from TRBV20-1 and TRBJ2-7; maybe TRBD2 (5 bases). Germline V gene sequence: CDR1 DFQATT, CDR2 SNEGSKA (reference sequence). The CDR3 sequence is 12 residues long. Trimming shortened V by 4 bases and J by 3 bases, and 10 bases separated the two germline ends. Here the CDR3 DNA reads TGCAGTGCTACCGGACTCTACTACGAGCAGTACTTC. This encodes CSATGLYYEQYF.

In its sample, this clonotype was seen a few times. The CDR3 nucleotides are TGTGCCATCGGCTCGGCGGGATATAGCACAGATACGCAGTATTTT. Its protein is CAIGSAGYSTDTQYF. The chain links TRBV10-3 to TRBJ2-3; TRBD2 might be the D (6 bases). The CDR3 loop spans 15 amino acids. The V end was cut by 8 bases, the J end by 0 bases, with 15 bases between. Germline-derived CDR1 and CDR2 are ENHRY and SYGVKD.

Points on this clonotype: The junction does not match germline at one end; this may be a read error. This sequence joins TRBV7-7 and TRBJ2-1; 7 bases match TRBD1. CDR1 is SSHAT and CDR2 is FNYEAQ in the germline V gene (reference sequence). The CDR3 is made up of 13 amino acids. DNA of the CDR3: TGTGCTAGCAGCCGCTACGAGGGACAGCGGAAGTTCTTC. This translates into CASSRYEGQRKFF.

At least ten counts were recorded for this clonotype. The chain joins TRBV20-1 to TRBJ2-7; TRBD2 agrees at 7 bases. The ends lost 1 base at V and 5 bases at J; junction bases unmatched: 8. This CDR3 spans 14 amino acids. Germline V lookup: CDR1 DFQATT, CDR2 SNEGSKA (reference sequence). CDR3 residues: CSARGEGGPNEQYF. The CDR3, as DNA: TGCAGTGCTAGAGGAGAGGGAGGGCCGAACGAGCAGTACTTC.

Ten or more counts support this clonotype. The gene calls are TRBV5-1 and TRBJ1-3; D remains unclear. Germline V gene sequence: CDR1 SGHRS, CDR2 YFSETQ. Trimming shortened V by 1 base and J by 7 bases, and 9 bases separated the two germline ends. This CDR3 is built from 13 residues. This CDR3 reads CASSLNGENTIYF. In DNA form, the CDR3 reads TGCGCCAGCAGCTTGAACGGGGAGAACACCATATATTTT.

The CDR3 sequence: CSAPNPGLAGGTYEQYF. CDR3 DNA: TGCAGTGCCCCCAATCCGGGACTAGCGGGAGGGACCTACGAGCAGTACTTC. V gene TRBV20-1 combines with J gene TRBJ2-7, with 16 bases lining up with TRBD2. This CDR3 region has 17 residues. CDR1 and CDR2 (germline): DFQATT, SNEGSKA (reference sequence). V shed 6 bases, J shed 2 bases, and the junction held 10 bases outside the gene matches.

The chain recombines TRBV20-1 with TRBJ2-5, with D uncertain. Germline CDR1 and CDR2: DFQATT and SNEGSKA (reference sequence). Deletions cut 6 bases from V and 2 bases from J, with 16 bases between. The CDR3 spans 14 residues. CDR3 sequence: CSADHGPRQETQYF. The CDR3 DNA is TGCAGTGCCGACCACGGACCGCGACAAGAGACCCAGTACTTC.

This chain connects TRBV7-6 to TRBJ1-6; possible D gene TRBD1, 5 bases. This CDR3 has 14 amino acids. Between the trimmed V and J ends, which lost 1 base and 9 bases, there was a span of 10 bases. Per the germline V gene, CDR1 is SGHVS and CDR2 is FNYEAQ. The CDR3 protein is CASSLEGEVSPLHF. The CDR3 DNA reads TGTGCCAGCAGCTTAGAAGGGGAGGTTTCACCCCTCCACTTT.

This clonotype came up many times. The chain uses TRBV2 and TRBJ2-7; no firm D call. CDR1 is SNHLY and CDR2 is FYNNEI in the germline V gene. V lost 5 bases to trimming and J lost 0 bases, with 5 bases between them. This CDR3 has 12 amino acids. CDR3 region: CASSRNSYEQYF. The CDR3 region has the DNA TGTGCCAGCAGTCGAAACTCCTACGAGCAGTACTTC.

This clonotype was seen at least ten times. The chain carries TRBV20-1 and TRBJ2-5, with 7 bases aligning to TRBD2. Per the germline V gene, CDR1 is DFQATT and CDR2 is SNEGSKA (reference sequence). CDR3 length equals 14 residues. Trimming took 6 bases from V and 5 from J; bases not matched to a gene: 12. Here the CDR3 DNA reads TGCAGTGCCGATAAACTAGCGCGACGTGAGACCCAGTACTTC. Its translation: CSADKLARRETQYF.